This TCR beta chain was found in a study of identical twins. Study-level points and caveats: Twins' surplus sharing was weaker for beta out-of-frame sequences. Insertions were reduced in abundant cord blood beta clonotypes but not in memory repertoires.

The CDR3 loop spans 13 amino acids. Trimming removed 3 bases at V and 4 bases at J, with 9 bases between. Germline assignment: CDR1 SGHTA and CDR2 FQGNSA. Each donor (without exception) was a healthy Caucasian. With regard to this clonotype: Its cognate antigen is unknown.

cDNA molecules carried unique molecular identifiers, and template switching added a universal primer site. A single record per CDR3 protein comes from TCRdb applying MiXCR to the 5' RACE reads. The sample consists of about 1.7 million distinct CDR3 sequences, roughly a third of them appearing once. The sequence came from a newborn girl in good health. The chain links TRBV7-2 to TRBJ2-5, with a weak D call TRBD2 (5 bases). The material sequenced was cord blood. The CDR3 nucleotides read TGTGCCAGCAGCTTGTGGGAGTCAGAGACCCAGTACTTC. It translates to CASSLWESETQYF. Using reference TRBV7-2 and TRBJ2-5 for the parts outside the CDR3, the full variable domain is GAGVSQSPSNKVTEKGKDVELRCDPISGHTALYWYRQSLGQGLEFLIYFQGNSAPDKSGLPSDRFSAERTGGSVSTLTIQRTQQEDSAVYLCASSLWESETQYFGPGTRLLVL.